The clone carrying this TCR beta chain has only one observation. What it binds is unknown. The data belong to a study of T cell responses to AZD1222 COVID-19 vaccine. The study's findings and limits: Clonal diversity was possibly underestimated; the donors were predominantly white British and more often female.

Clones were sequenced by immunoSEQ multiplex PCR, and TCRdb holds only the in-frame ones, with some missing. The table includes nearly 110,000 clones, 89% detected once. Specimen: peripheral blood, collected on day 0 of AZD1222 vaccination. This TCR was sampled from an adult in good health.

The CDR3 reads CASSPTGQQEAFF. In DNA, the CDR3 is TGTGCCAGCAGCCCCACGGGACAGCAAGAAGCTTTCTTT. The V gene is TRBV12-3 or TRBV12-4, the J gene TRBJ1-1; the match to TRBD1 covers 7 bases. V lost 6 bases, J lost 8 bases, and 9 bases stayed unmatched. The CDR3 runs to 13 residues.